The TCR beta chain under discussion was sequenced for a study of blood T cell repertoires in COVID-19. About the research overall: COVID-19 samples from acute and convalescent phases originated in the United States, Italy and Spain. Nucleic acid was either cDNA or gDNA, and it came from T cells, B-cell-depleted T cells, or PBMCs.

Per the original data handling: For nucleated cells, counts were estimated from reference gene primer amplification. The protocol was immunoSEQ multiplex PCR, while the TCRdb copy is restricted to in-frame clones and leaves out a portion. V and J calls and clone size are copied from that table; D and trimming were computed from the DNA. This table has fewer than 70,000 clones, around nine tenths appearing once. The TCR sequence derives from a man aged 45 to 65 with active COVID-19. The sequencing input was peripheral blood.

The CDR3 here is CASSEVRGRGADTQYF. CDR3 in DNA: TGTGCCAGCAGTGAAGTCCGGGGACGGGGGGCAGATACGCAGTATTTT. V gene TRBV6-1 combines with J gene TRBJ2-3, with 7 bases fitting TRBD2. The length of the CDR3 is 16 residues. Germline trimming cut 1 base from V and 4 bases from J; bases unmatched to any gene: 8. CDR1 is MNHNS and CDR2 is SASEGT in the germline V gene.